The clone carrying this T cell receptor (beta chain) was detected once. Per the original methods: The assay estimated nucleated cells by amplifying reference gene primers. Measured with immunoSEQ multiplex PCR; TCRdb has only the in-frame clones, and not every one. V and J calls and clone size come straight from that table; D and trimming were deduced from the DNA. Of 35,000 to 45,000 clones listed, 75% to 95% are singletons. The data were taken from a study of blood T cell repertoires in COVID-19. Across the whole study: The United States, Italy and Spain provided the acute and convalescent COVID-19 samples. T cells, B-cell-depleted T cells, or PBMCs provided the cDNA or gDNA that served as material.

This CDR3 contains 13 residues. In germline, CDR1 is MNHNY, CDR2 SVGAGI (reference sequence). Trimming cost V 0 bases and J 7 bases, with 7 bases left between them. The rearrangement links TRBV6-6 to TRBJ1-5, with D unclear. The sequence came from a woman older than 75 with acute or convalescent COVID-19. Sequencing was performed on peripheral blood. CDR3 nucleotides: TGTGCCAGCAGTTACTCGCCTAGCCAGCCCCAGCATTTT. Translated, it gives CASSYSPSQPQHF.